Included here is one T cell receptor (beta chain) sequence, with context. The sample is drawn from a study of shared clonotypes between healthy human individuals. The CDR3 is 14 amino acids. V shed 3 bases and J shed 3 bases, with 12 bases lying between them. Looked up from germline, CDR1 is SEHNR and CDR2 is FQNEAQ (reference sequence). Sequenced by immunoSEQ multiplex PCR; TCRdb stores in-frame clones only, minus some. Here the sample spans 90,000 to 120,000 clones, 68% being singletons. This receptor was taken from a woman in her twenties or thirties in good health. The V and J genes are TRBV7-9 and TRBJ2-7; D call uncertain. Sequenced input: memory CD8+ T cells sorted from blood. Subset denoted: CD45RO+ cells pooled with CCR7-negative TemRA cells. CDR3: CASSFFSANYEQYF. The DNA of the CDR3 is TGTGCCAGCAGCTTCTTTTCGGCGAACTACGAGCAGTACTTC. Filled out from reference TRBV7-9 and TRBJ2-7, the complete variable domain reads DTGVSQNPRHKITKRGQNVTFRCDPISEHNRLYWYRQTLGQGPEFLTYFQNEAQLEKSRLLSDRFSAERPKGSFSTLEIQRTEQGDSAMYLCASSFFSANYEQYFGPGTRLTVT.